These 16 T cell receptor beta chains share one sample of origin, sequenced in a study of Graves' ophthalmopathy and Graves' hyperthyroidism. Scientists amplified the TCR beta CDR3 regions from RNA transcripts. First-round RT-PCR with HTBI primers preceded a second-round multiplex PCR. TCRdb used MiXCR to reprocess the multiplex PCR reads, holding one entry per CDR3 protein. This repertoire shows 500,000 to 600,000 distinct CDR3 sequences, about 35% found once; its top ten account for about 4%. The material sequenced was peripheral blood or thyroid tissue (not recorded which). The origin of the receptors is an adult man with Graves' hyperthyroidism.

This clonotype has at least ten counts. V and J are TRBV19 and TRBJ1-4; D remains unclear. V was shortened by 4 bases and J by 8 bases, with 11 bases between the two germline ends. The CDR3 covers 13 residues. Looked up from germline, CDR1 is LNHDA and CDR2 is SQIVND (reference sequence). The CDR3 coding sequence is TGTGCCAGTAGTAGCGGGTCATACGAAAAACTGTTTTTT. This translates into CASSSGSYEKLFF.

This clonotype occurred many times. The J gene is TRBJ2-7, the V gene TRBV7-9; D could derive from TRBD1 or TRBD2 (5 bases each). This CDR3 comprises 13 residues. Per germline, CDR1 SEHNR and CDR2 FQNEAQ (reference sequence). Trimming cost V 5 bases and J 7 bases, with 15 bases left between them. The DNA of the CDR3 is TGTGCCAGCAGCCGGGACCGCTTGAGGGAGCAGTACTTC. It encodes CASSRDRLREQYF.

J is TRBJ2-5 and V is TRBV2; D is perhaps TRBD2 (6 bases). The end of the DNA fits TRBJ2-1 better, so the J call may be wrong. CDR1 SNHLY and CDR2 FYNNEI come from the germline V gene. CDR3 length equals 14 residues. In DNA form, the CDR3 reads TGTGCCAGCAGTGATAGAATAGCGGACAATGAGCAGTTCTTC. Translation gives CASSDRIADNEQFF.

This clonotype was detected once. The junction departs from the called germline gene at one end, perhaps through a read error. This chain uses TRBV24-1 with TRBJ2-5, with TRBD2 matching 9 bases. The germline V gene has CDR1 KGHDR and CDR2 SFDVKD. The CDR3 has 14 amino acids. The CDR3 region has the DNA TGTGCCACCAGTGAGGGTTGGACTAGCGAGACGCTGTGCTTC. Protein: CATSEGWTSETLCF.

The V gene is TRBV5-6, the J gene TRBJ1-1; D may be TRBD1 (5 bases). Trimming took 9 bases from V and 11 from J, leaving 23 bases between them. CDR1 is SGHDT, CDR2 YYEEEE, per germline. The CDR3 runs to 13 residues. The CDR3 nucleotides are TGTGCCACTAAACGGGGGTACGAAGACGCGGCTTTCTTT. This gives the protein CATKRGYEDAAFF. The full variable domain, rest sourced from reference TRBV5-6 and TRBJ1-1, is DAGVTQSPTHLIKTRGQQVTLRCSPKSGHDTVSWYQQALGQGPQFIFQYYEEEERQRGNFPDRFSGHQFPNYSSELNVNALLLGDSALYLCATKRGYEDAAFFGQGTRLTVV.

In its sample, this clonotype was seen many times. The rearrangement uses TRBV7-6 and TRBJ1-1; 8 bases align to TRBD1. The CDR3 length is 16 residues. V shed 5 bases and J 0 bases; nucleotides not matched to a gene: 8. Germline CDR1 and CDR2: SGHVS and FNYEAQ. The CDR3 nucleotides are TGTGCCAGCAGCCCTCGGACAGGGACTTTGAACACTGAAGCTTTCTTT. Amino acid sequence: CASSPRTGTLNTEAFF.

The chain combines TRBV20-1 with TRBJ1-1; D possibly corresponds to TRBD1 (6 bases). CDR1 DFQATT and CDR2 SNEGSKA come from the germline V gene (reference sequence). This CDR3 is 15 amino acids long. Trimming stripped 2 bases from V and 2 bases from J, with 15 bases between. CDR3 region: CSARPATGINTEAFF. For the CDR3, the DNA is TGCAGTGCTAGACCTGCCACAGGGATTAACACTGAAGCTTTCTTT.

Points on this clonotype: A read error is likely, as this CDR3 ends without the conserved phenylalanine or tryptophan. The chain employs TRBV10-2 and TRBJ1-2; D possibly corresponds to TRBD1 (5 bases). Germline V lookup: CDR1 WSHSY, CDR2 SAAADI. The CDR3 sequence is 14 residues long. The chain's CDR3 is CASSYQFLGDGYTS. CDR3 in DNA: TGTGCCAGCAGTTATCAATTTTTGGGGGATGGCTACACCTCC.

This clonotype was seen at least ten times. CDR3 nucleotides: TGTGCCACCAGCAGAGATTGGAGGGGGACGAGCAATCAGCCCCAGCATTTT. Translated: CATSRDWRGTSNQPQHF. The V and J genes are TRBV15 and TRBJ1-5; maybe TRBD1 (6 bases). The V gene's germline CDR1 is LNHNV and CDR2 YYDKDF (reference sequence). The CDR3 consists of 17 residues. V was shortened by 0 bases and J by 1 base, with 13 bases between the two germline ends.

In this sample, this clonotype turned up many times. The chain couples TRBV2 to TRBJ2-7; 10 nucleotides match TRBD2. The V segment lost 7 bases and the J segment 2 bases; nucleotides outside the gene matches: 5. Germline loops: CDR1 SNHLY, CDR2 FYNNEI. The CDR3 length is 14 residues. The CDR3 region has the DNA TGTGCCAGCACCACGAGCGGGGGGGCCTACGAGCAGTACTTC. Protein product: CASTTSGGAYEQYF.

The CDR3 coding sequence is TGTGCCAGCAGCTCGACCCACAGGGCATATGGGAATGAGCAGTACTTC. As protein: CASSSTHRAYGNEQYF. V is TRBV5-4 and J is TRBJ2-7, with D maybe TRBD1 (6 bases). In germline, CDR1 is SGHNT, CDR2 YYREEE (reference sequence). CDR3 length equals 16 residues. Between the trimmed V and J ends, which lost 3 bases and 7 bases, there was a span of 23 bases.

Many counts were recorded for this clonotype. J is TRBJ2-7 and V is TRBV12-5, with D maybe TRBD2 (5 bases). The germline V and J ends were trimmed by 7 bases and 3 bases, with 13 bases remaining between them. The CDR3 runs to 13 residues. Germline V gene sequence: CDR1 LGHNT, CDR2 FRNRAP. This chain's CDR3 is CASASGIIYEQYF. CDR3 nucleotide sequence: TGTGCTAGTGCCTCCGGGATCATCTACGAGCAGTACTTC.

The chain's CDR3 is CASGPGEGFGAGELFF. The CDR3 DNA reads as TGTGCTAGTGGTCCCGGAGAGGGGTTTGGTGCCGGGGAGCTGTTTTTT. The J gene is TRBJ2-2, the V gene TRBV12-5; tentatively, D is TRBD1 or TRBD2 (5 bases each). V shed 5 bases and J shed 6 bases, with 19 bases lying between them. The CDR3 is 16 residues long. CDR1 LGHNT and CDR2 FRNRAP come from the germline V gene.

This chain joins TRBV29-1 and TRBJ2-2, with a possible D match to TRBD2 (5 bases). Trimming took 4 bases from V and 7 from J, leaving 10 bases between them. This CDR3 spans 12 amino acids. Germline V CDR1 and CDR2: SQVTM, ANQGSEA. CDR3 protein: CSVARTSGELFF. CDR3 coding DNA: TGCAGCGTTGCTCGAACTAGCGGGGAGCTGTTTTTT.

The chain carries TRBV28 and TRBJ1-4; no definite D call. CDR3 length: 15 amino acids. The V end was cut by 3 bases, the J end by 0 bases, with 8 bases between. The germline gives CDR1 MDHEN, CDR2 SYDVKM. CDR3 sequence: CASSFLGATNEKLFF. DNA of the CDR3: TGTGCCAGCAGTTTCCTCGGCGCAACTAATGAAAAACTGTTTTTT.

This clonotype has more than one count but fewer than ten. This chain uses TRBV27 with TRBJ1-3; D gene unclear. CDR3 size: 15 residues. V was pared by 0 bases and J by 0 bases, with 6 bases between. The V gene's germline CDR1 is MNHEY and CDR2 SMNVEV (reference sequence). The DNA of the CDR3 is TGTGCCAGCAGTTTATCGGGATTCTCTGGAAACACCATATATTTT. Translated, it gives CASSLSGFSGNTIYF.